What follows are 32 T cell receptor beta chains derived from one specimen sequenced in a study of cytomegalovirus exposure and HLA in healthy donors. PCR involved 60 Vbeta and 13 Jbeta primers. Some clones are missing from TCRdb's copy, which holds only in-frame ones; the method was immunoSEQ multiplex PCR. This table holds roughly 80,000 clones, around 82% found once. Sequenced sample: PBMCs. These receptors were obtained from a man aged 35-49 years in good health and CMV-seronegative.

V is TRBV7-2 and J is TRBJ2-7, with 9 bases lining up with TRBD1. CDR1 SGHTA and CDR2 FQGNSA come from the germline V gene. This CDR3 comprises 15 residues. V lost 5 bases, J lost 0 bases, and 5 bases stayed unmatched. The CDR3 sequence is CASSPGTGSSYEQYF. The DNA of the CDR3 is TGTGCCAGCAGCCCGGGGACAGGGAGCTCCTACGAGCAGTACTTC. The variable domain in full, with the rest retrieved from reference TRBV7-2 and TRBJ2-7, is GAGVSQSPSNKVTEKGKDVELRCDPISGHTALYWYRQSLGQGLEFLIYFQGNSAPDKSGLPSDRFSAERTGGSVSTLTIQRTQQEDSAVYLCASSPGTGSSYEQYFGPGTRLTVT.

This clone was observed once. The V call is TRBV11-2, the J call TRBJ2-7; D is possibly TRBD1 (6 bases). The V gene's germline CDR1 is SGHAT and CDR2 FQNNGV. This CDR3 is built from 16 residues. V lost 3 bases to trimming and J lost 4 bases, with 19 bases between them. CDR3 nucleotide sequence: TGTGCCAGCAGCTTGGCCACAGGGTCCGGAAGATACGAGCAGTACTTC. Translated: CASSLATGSGRYEQYF.

The chain has TRBV7-9 and TRBJ2-3, with TRBD2 matching 12 bases. V lost 2 bases and J lost 6; bases outside the gene matches: 0. CDR1 and CDR2 (germline): SEHNR, FQNEAQ (reference sequence). The CDR3 covers 14 residues. The CDR3 bases are TGTGCCAGCAGCTTAACTAGCGGGGGGGATACGCAGTATTTT. The encoded protein is CASSLTSGGDTQYF.

This sequence joins TRBV6-5 and TRBJ1-6, with D unresolved. CDR3 length: 15 amino acids. Between the trimmed V and J ends, which lost 1 base and 7 bases, there was a span of 11 bases. CDR1 and CDR2 from the germline V gene are MNHEY and SVGAGI. CDR3 nucleotides: TGTGCCAGCAGTTACTGGAGGGCGGAGAATTCACCCCTCCACTTT. This gives the protein CASSYWRAENSPLHF.

This CDR3 reads CASSLMRANTGELFF. For the CDR3, the DNA is TGTGCCAGCAGCTTAATGCGAGCGAACACCGGGGAGCTGTTTTTT. The chain recombines TRBV7-2 with TRBJ2-2; no reliable D call. The CDR3 has 15 residues. Germline V gives CDR1 SGHTA, CDR2 FQGNSA. Trimming shortened V by 2 bases and J by 0 bases, and 7 bases separated the two germline ends.

This clone showed up just a few times. This chain connects TRBV4-3 to TRBJ2-3; no firm D call. This CDR3 is built from 12 residues. CDR1 and CDR2 from the germline V gene are LGHNA and YSLEER. V gave up 1 base and J gave up 5 bases, with 4 bases separating them. The CDR3 DNA reads as TGCGCCAGCAGCCAAGCTCGAGATACGCAGTATTTT. Translating gives CASSQARDTQYF.

The rearrangement joins TRBV28 to TRBJ1-2; TRBD1 aligns across 10 bases. The CDR3 is made up of 17 amino acids. Germline V gene lookup returns CDR1 MDHEN and CDR2 SYDVKM. Trimming at V came to 9 bases and at J to 2 bases, leaving 15 bases not matched to a gene. The CDR3 here is CASQEKGTGAANYGYTF. Here the CDR3 DNA reads TGTGCCAGTCAGGAAAAGGGGACAGGGGCGGCAAACTATGGCTACACCTTC.

V and J are TRBV4-1 and TRBJ2-7; D is possibly TRBD1 (6 bases). The germline CDR1 and CDR2 sequences are MGHRA and YSYEKL. Trimming left V 6 bases short and J 7 bases short, with 22 bases between. The CDR3 covers 15 residues. The CDR3 DNA reads TGCGCCAGCAGTGGGGGAAGACAGGCAACCCTGGAGCAGTACTTC. Protein sequence: CASSGGRQATLEQYF.

The rearrangement links TRBV4-1 to TRBJ1-5, with 7 bases lining up with TRBD1. CDR1 is MGHRA, CDR2 YSYEKL, per germline. The CDR3 is 15 amino acids. Germline trimming cut 4 bases from V and 2 bases from J; bases unmatched to any gene: 5. CDR3 sequence: CASSRLQGGNQPQHF. As DNA, the CDR3 is TGCGCCAGCAGCCGGTTGCAGGGGGGCAATCAGCCCCAGCATTTT.

The rearrangement links TRBV27 to TRBJ2-2, with a weak D call TRBD1 (5 bases). From germline, CDR1 is MNHEY and CDR2 SMNVEV (reference sequence). This CDR3 has 15 amino acids. Trimming stripped 5 bases from V and 1 base from J, with 11 bases between. For the CDR3, the DNA is TGTGCCAGCAGTACACATACAGGGAACACCGGGGAGCTGTTTTTT. Protein sequence: CASSTHTGNTGELFF.

This clone has only one observation. The rearrangement joins TRBV19 to TRBJ2-4; D not resolved. V shed 3 bases and J shed 0 bases, with 9 bases lying between them. The CDR3 is 15 residues long. CDR1 is LNHDA and CDR2 is SQIVND in the germline V gene (reference sequence). CDR3 bases: TGTGCCAGTAGTATGGCAGGCGAAGCCAAAAACATTCAGTACTTC. Translated, it gives CASSMAGEAKNIQYF.

This clone was picked up one time. The chain employs TRBV7-9 and TRBJ2-3; TRBD2 is a possible D gene (5 bases). The CDR3 is 16 amino acids. Trimming took off 5 bases at V and 1 base at J, with 16 bases between the two ends. The germline V gene encodes CDR1 SEHNR and CDR2 FQNEAQ (reference sequence). The CDR3 protein is CASSPSGGARTDTQYF. The DNA for the CDR3 is TGTGCCAGCAGCCCCTCCGGAGGTGCGCGCACAGATACGCAGTATTTT.

CDR3 bases: TGTGCCAGCAGCGATACAGGGGTAACTGAAGCTTTCTTT. This translates into CASSDTGVTEAFF. The J gene is TRBJ1-1, the V gene TRBV6-5, with 7 bases fitting TRBD1. Germline V gene sequence: CDR1 MNHEY, CDR2 SVGAGI. This CDR3 spans 13 amino acids. V lost 6 bases to trimming and J lost 5 bases; unmatched junction nucleotides: 6.

V usage is TRBV7-9 and J usage is TRBJ2-2; weak D call: TRBD2 (5 bases). CDR1 and CDR2 from the germline V gene are SEHNR and FQNEAQ (reference sequence). Trimming removed 5 bases at V and 7 bases at J, with 17 bases between. This CDR3 is 15 amino acids long. Here the CDR3 DNA reads TGTGCCAGCAGCCGCTCCTGGGAGTTGGGCGGGGAGCTGTTTTTT. Protein sequence: CASSRSWELGGELFF.

This clone was seen more than once but under ten times. The V call is TRBV4-1, the J call TRBJ1-1, with 8 positions matching TRBD1. Germline V gene sequence: CDR1 MGHRA, CDR2 YSYEKL. The CDR3 extends over 14 amino acids. Trimming cost V 6 bases and J 5 bases; bases outside gene matches: 8. The CDR3 region has the DNA TGCGCCAGCAGTCCCCCGGACAGGGTGACTGAAGCTTTCTTT. It is translated as CASSPPDRVTEAFF.

This clone occurred a few times. This chain links TRBV9 with TRBJ1-2; D is unclear. CDR1 and CDR2 from the germline V gene are SGDLS and YYNGEE. This CDR3 has 14 amino acids. V was trimmed by 0 bases and J by 4 bases, leaving 10 bases between them. The CDR3 here is CASSVASESYGYTF. CDR3 nucleotide sequence: TGTGCCAGCAGCGTAGCCTCTGAGAGCTATGGCTACACCTTC.

Written as DNA, the CDR3 is TGTGCCAGCAGTTTACAGAGCACAGATACGCAGTATTTT. Amino acids: CASSLQSTDTQYF. The chain employs TRBV28 and TRBJ2-3; D gene unclear. The CDR3 is made up of 13 amino acids. Trimming cost V 2 bases and J 0 bases, with 3 bases left between them. Germline lookup yields CDR1 MDHEN and CDR2 SYDVKM.

The chain combines TRBV6-1 with TRBJ2-7; 11 bases map to TRBD1. J lost 4 bases, V lost 2 bases, and 13 bases had no gene match. The germline V gene encodes CDR1 MNHNS and CDR2 SASEGT. This CDR3 is built from 18 residues. The CDR3 DNA sequence: TGTGCCAGCAGTGAAAGGACAGGGGGCGGCTCCCATCAATACGAGCAGTACTTC. Translation gives CASSERTGGGSHQYEQYF.

The chain recombines TRBV7-3 with TRBJ2-2; weak D call: TRBD2 (5 bases). The CDR3 loop spans 16 amino acids. V shed 1 base and J shed 7 bases, with 16 bases lying between them. The germline V gene encodes CDR1 SGHTA and CDR2 FQGTGA. The CDR3 DNA reads as TGTGCCAGCAGCTTAAAAAGGTCAGCCGAGGGCGGGGAGCTGTTTTTT. Translated, it gives CASSLKRSAEGGELFF.

This sequence joins TRBV7-9 and TRBJ2-7, with D uncertain. CDR3 length: 11 amino acids. Trimming stripped 7 bases from V and 0 bases from J, with 4 bases between. Looked up from germline, CDR1 is SEHNR and CDR2 is FQNEAQ (reference sequence). For the CDR3, the DNA is TGTGCCAGCATCAGCTCCTACGAGCAGTACTTC. Amino acid sequence: CASISSYEQYF.

The chain is built from TRBV7-2 and TRBJ1-4; TRBD1 matches 7 bases. The CDR3 sequence is 16 residues long. Unmatched junction bases numbered 13, after V lost 4 bases and J lost 8 bases. Germline CDR1 and CDR2: SGHTA and FQGNSA. In DNA form, the CDR3 reads TGTGCCAGCAGCTCAGGGGTTAGGACAGGTGGGGAAAAACTGTTTTTT. This codes for CASSSGVRTGGEKLFF. Full variable domain (rest looked up from reference TRBV7-2 and TRBJ1-4): GAGVSQSPSNKVTEKGKDVELRCDPISGHTALYWYRQSLGQGLEFLIYFQGNSAPDKSGLPSDRFSAERTGGSVSTLTIQRTQQEDSAVYLCASSSGVRTGGEKLFFGSGTQLSVL.

The genes are TRBV30 and TRBJ1-6; no firm D call. The CDR3 spans 15 residues. The V end lost 0 bases, the J end lost 7 bases, and 13 bases lay between the germline ends. Germline values: CDR1 GTSNPN, CDR2 SVGIG (reference sequence). The CDR3 DNA reads as TGTGCCTGGAGTGTACTGGAACTGAGGAATTCACCCCTCCACTTT. It codes for CAWSVLELRNSPLHF.

The chain's CDR3 is CASSLMGTGSSYEQYF. CDR3 coding DNA: TGTGCCAGCAGCTTAATGGGGACAGGGAGCTCCTACGAGCAGTACTTC. V and J are TRBV7-9 and TRBJ2-7; TRBD1 matches at 9 bases. Unmatched junction bases numbered 5, after V lost 2 bases and J lost 0 bases. This CDR3 is 16 amino acids long. The germline gives CDR1 SEHNR, CDR2 FQNEAQ (reference sequence).

The chain employs TRBV5-8 and TRBJ1-2; 9 bases match TRBD1. From germline, CDR1 is SGHTS and CDR2 YDEGEE. The CDR3 is 13 residues long. The V gene end was trimmed by 1 base and the J gene end by 7 bases; junction bases not matched to a gene: 2. CDR3 in DNA: TGTGCCAGCAGCTTGCTGGACAGGGGTGGCTACACCTTC. Translation: CASSLLDRGGYTF. Together with reference TRBV5-8 and TRBJ1-2, the CDR3 gives the full variable domain: EAGVTQSPTHLIKTRGQQATLRCSPISGHTSVYWYQQALGLGLQFLLWYDEGEERNRGNFPPRFSGRQFPNYSSELNVNALELEDSALYLCASSLLDRGGYTFGSGTRLTVV.

This chain links TRBV9 with TRBJ1-2; the match to TRBD1 covers 7 bases. The germline V gene has CDR1 SGDLS and CDR2 YYNGEE. J was trimmed by 0 bases and V by 2 bases; bases with no gene match: 7. This CDR3 is 16 amino acids long. CDR3 residues: CASSVSGTATNYGYTF. In nucleotides, the CDR3 is TGTGCCAGCAGCGTGTCCGGGACAGCGACTAACTATGGCTACACCTTC.

CDR3 region: CASSYSAATGETQYF. In nucleotides, the CDR3 is TGTGCCAGCAGTTACTCTGCAGCGACCGGGGAGACCCAGTACTTC. The chain is built from TRBV6-5 and TRBJ2-5; D is unclear. The germline V gene has CDR1 MNHEY and CDR2 SVGAGI. V was clipped by 0 bases and J by 5 bases, with 13 bases between them. The CDR3 sequence is 15 residues long.

This clone has more than one count but fewer than ten. This sequence joins TRBV29-1 and TRBJ1-1, with TRBD1 matching 7 bases. The CDR3 length is 14 residues. CDR1 is SQVTM and CDR2 is ANQGSEA in the germline V gene. V shed 2 bases and J 1 base; nucleotides not matched to a gene: 4. The CDR3, as DNA: TGCAGCGTTGAACCTCGGACAGGGAACACTGAAGCTTTCTTT. As protein: CSVEPRTGNTEAFF.

The chain has TRBV6-5 and TRBJ1-6; a weak D match, TRBD1 (5 bases). From germline, CDR1 is MNHEY and CDR2 SVGAGI. The CDR3 covers 16 residues. Trimming shortened V by 1 base and J by 9 bases, and 16 bases separated the two germline ends. DNA of the CDR3: TGTGCCAGCAGTTACTTTGGCGGAAACCAGGGTTCACCCCTCCACTTT. Protein sequence: CASSYFGGNQGSPLHF.

The chain combines TRBV19 with TRBJ2-3; 10 bases match TRBD2. The germline CDR1 and CDR2 sequences are LNHDA and SQIVND (reference sequence). This CDR3 comprises 15 residues. With V trimmed by 5 bases and J by 3 bases, 5 bases remained unmatched. The chain's CDR3 is CASSSSGGVTDTQYF. CDR3 nucleotides: TGTGCCAGTAGTTCTAGCGGGGGAGTGACAGATACGCAGTATTTT. The full variable domain, its missing parts supplied by reference TRBV19 and TRBJ2-3, is DGGITQSPKYLFRKEGQNVTLSCEQNLNHDAMYWYRQDPGQGLRLIYYSQIVNDFQKGDIAEGYSVSREKKESFPLTVTSAQKNPTAFYLCASSSSGGVTDTQYFGPGTRLTVL.

The V gene is TRBV7-9, the J gene TRBJ2-2; TRBD1 might be the D (5 bases). This CDR3 has 14 amino acids. Trimming took 2 bases from V and 4 from J, leaving 8 bases between them. The germline V gene encodes CDR1 SEHNR and CDR2 FQNEAQ (reference sequence). CDR3 DNA sequence: TGTGCCAGCAGCTTAAGACAGTTCACCGGGGAGCTGTTTTTT. It is translated as CASSLRQFTGELFF. The full variable domain, rest sourced from reference TRBV7-9 and TRBJ2-2, is DTGVSQNPRHKITKRGQNVTFRCDPISEHNRLYWYRQTLGQGPEFLTYFQNEAQLEKSRLLSDRFSAERPKGSFSTLEIQRTEQGDSAMYLCASSLRQFTGELFFGEGSRLTVL.

The J gene is TRBJ2-7, the V gene TRBV5-6; no firm D call. Germline CDR1 and CDR2: SGHDT and YYEEEE. The V gene lost 2 bases and the J gene lost 0 bases, with 6 bases spanning the gap. The CDR3 has 13 residues. The CDR3 loop reads CASSFSVSYEQYF. The CDR3 DNA follows: TGTGCCAGCAGCTTCTCGGTCTCCTACGAGCAGTACTTC.

The chain carries TRBV5-1 and TRBJ2-7, with TRBD1 matching 7 bases. The CDR3 runs to 14 residues. With 2 bases clipped from V and 3 bases from J, the junction kept 5 bases outside the gene matches. Germline CDR1 is SGHRS and CDR2 is YFSETQ. The CDR3 protein is CASSFRQGNYEQYF. The CDR3 nucleotides read TGCGCCAGCAGCTTCCGACAGGGCAACTACGAGCAGTACTTC.